The rows below give T cell receptor beta chains drawn from one sample of a study of blood T cell repertoires in COVID-19. The method was immunoSEQ multiplex PCR; TCRdb's version includes in-frame clones alone and lacks a portion of them. This table has roughly 380,000 clones, about 89% appearing once. The sample taken for sequencing was peripheral blood. Receptors were obtained from a woman in her 40s with COVID-19, enrolled during active disease. CDR3s leave out the opening cysteine and the closing phenylalanine or tryptophan.

TRBJ2-1	TRBV7-9	ASSFWAGEHNEQF
TRBJ1-5	TRBV28	ASRIGTGGSQPQH
TRBJ2-7	TRBV30	AWSVLGGGPTKAYEQY
TRBJ1-6	TRBV3-1/TRBV3-2	ASSQDRAIGPLH
TRBJ2-6	TRBV6-2/TRBV6-3	ASSYSRPGANVLT
TRBJ1-6	TRBV30	AWMGAVWSPLH
TRBJ1-3	TRBV18	ASSPRSADTIY
TRBJ1-4	TRBV4-1	ASSPRSGGWGEKLF
TRBJ2-7	TRBV5-5	ASSLFGPEIYEQY
TRBJ2-7	TRBV23-1	ARRVKCYEQY
TRBJ2-2	TRBV7-2	ASSLAPGTGGGELF
TRBJ2-5	TRBV9	ASSPPQGLGQETQY
TRBJ2-2	TRBV11-3	ASSLAGHLNTGELF
TRBJ1-5	TRBV19	AGGILRSNQPQH
TRBJ2-6	TRBV7-2	ASSQTGPGANVLT
TRBJ1-2	TRBV18	ASSPPGTAATNYGYT
TRBJ1-2	TRBV4-3	ASSQARSSGYT
TRBJ1-6	TRBV4-3	ASSQDDRDNSPLH
TRBJ2-7	TRBV11-3	ASSFAGTSYEQY
TRBJ1-2	TRBV7-2	ASSLGRQQGYT
TRBJ2-7	TRBV19	ASSPSPGTASYEQY
TRBJ2-2	TRBV7-2	ASSSSSPRAGELF
TRBJ2-1	TRBV5-5	ASSLAERGGRAEQF
TRBJ2-3	TRBV11-2	ASSKRGGGTDTQY
TRBJ1-5	TRBV27	ASRQWGFPTDPQPQH
TRBJ2-2	TRBV10-3	AITRGGSGELF
TRBJ2-7	TRBV19	ASSRGGSYEQY
TRBJ1-5	TRBV28	ASSLPTGAANQPQH
TRBJ2-3	TRBV15	ATSRVGRGFTDTQY
TRBJ2-1	TRBV2	ASGGTTYNEQF
TRBJ2-3	TRBV5-1	ASSLGTGGVDTQY
TRBJ1-6	TRBV2	ASSEIFFVRTGTGYNSPLH
TRBJ1-2	TRBV6-5	ASSYSARVGGYT
TRBJ1-4	TRBV11-2	ASSLGGFREKLF
TRBJ1-1	TRBV18	ASSPPQGVNTEAF
TRBJ1-6	TRBV3-1/TRBV3-2	ASSQGSGVYSPLH
TRBJ2-7	TRBV5-1	ASSIQDSSYEQY
TRBJ1-5	TRBV10-3	AIRDRSNQPQH
TRBJ2-3	TRBV7-2	ASRTEPSRTDTQY
TRBJ2-3	TRBV7-9	ASSLGQGMGDTQY
TRBJ1-4	TRBV2	ATRVTVELF
TRBJ2-7	TRBV4-2	ASSQDLNRHRDRESHEQY
TRBJ1-3	TRBV12-3/TRBV12-4	ASSRLENTIY
TRBJ2-1	TRBV24-1	ATSDLPGAGINSYNEQF
TRBJ2-7	TRBV5-1	ASSTRDRGHHEQY
TRBJ2-3	TRBV7-9	ASSLGWTSSGTDTQY
TRBJ2-1	TRBV30	AWSWGPGNEQF
TRBJ1-5	TRBV5-8	ASARRADYSNQPQH
TRBJ2-7	TRBV7-9	ASSLNDYYEQY